A single sample gave rise to the 22 T cell receptor beta chains below, sequenced in a study of molecular identifiers for immune sequencing clone quantification. TCRdb ran MiXCR on the PCR reads and lists one entry per CDR3 protein. In the table there are about half a million distinct CDR3 sequences, around 23% of which are singletons. The sample was naive CD8+ T cells from blood, with Jurkat cell RNA spiked in. Subset denoted: FACS-sorted CD8+CD4-CCR7+CD45RA+ naive T cells. These TCRs come from a human donor in good health. Some libraries in this study had Jurkat cell RNA spiked in.

Points on this clonotype: This could be a read error, since a much larger clone is one nucleotide away. The J gene is TRBJ2-2, the V gene TRBV12-3 or TRBV12-4, with D hard to call. The CDR3 extends over 13 amino acids. V was trimmed by 11 bases and J by 3 bases, leaving 13 bases between them. For the CDR3, the DNA is TGTGCCGGCTCCTATACGGACACCGGGGAGCTGTTTTTT. Its protein product is CAGSYTDTGELFF.

The rearrangement links TRBV6-6 to TRBJ2-7; no clear D. Germline values: CDR1 MNHNY, CDR2 SVGAGI (reference sequence). This CDR3 region has 13 residues. V was pared by 6 bases and J by 1 base, with 10 bases between. The DNA of the CDR3 is TGTGCCAGCAGCTACCTCAATTCCTACGAGCAGTACTTC. Translating gives CASSYLNSYEQYF.

The rearrangement joins TRBV28 to TRBJ1-2; possibly TRBD1 for D (6 bases). The CDR3 totals 13 residues. The V gene lost 11 bases and the J gene lost 3 bases, with 16 bases spanning the gap. CDR1 is MDHEN and CDR2 is SYDVKM in the germline V gene. The CDR3: CAGGGPPDYGYTF. The CDR3 DNA sequence: TGTGCCGGAGGGGGGCCCCCCGACTATGGCTACACCTTC.

This sequence joins TRBV27 and TRBJ2-7, with TRBD1 identical over 9 bases. CDR3 size: 18 residues. Germline V gives CDR1 MNHEY, CDR2 SMNVEV (reference sequence). V was pared by 5 bases and J by 5 bases, with 19 bases of the junction left unmatched. For the CDR3, the DNA is TGTGCCAGCAGTCCCGACCCTACCCCTCCGACAGGGGGGCACGAGCAGTACTTC. Amino acids: CASSPDPTPPTGGHEQYF.

This clonotype was observed a few times. The genes are TRBV6-2 or TRBV6-3 and TRBJ2-1; 9 positions agree with TRBD2. This CDR3 has 15 residues. With 10 bases clipped from V and 10 bases from J, the junction kept 17 bases outside the gene matches. CDR1 MNHEY and CDR2 SVGEGT come from the germline V gene. The CDR3 is CAIRLAGGPNGEQFF. The DNA of the CDR3 is TGTGCCATCCGACTTGCGGGGGGGCCTAACGGGGAGCAGTTCTTC.

There are many counts of this clonotype. The V call is TRBV5-1, the J call TRBJ2-3; 9 positions agree with TRBD1. The CDR3 consists of 13 residues. V lost 3 bases, J lost 5 bases, and 1 base stayed unmatched. Germline CDR1 SGHRS, CDR2 YFSETQ. The CDR3 sequence: CASSSTGGDTQYF. DNA of the CDR3: TGCGCCAGCAGCTCGACAGGGGGAGATACGCAGTATTTT.

The count of this clonotype is one. A single base separates this from a much larger clone, so it may be a read error. The chain couples TRBV7-9 to TRBJ2-2; no firm D call. The CDR3 is made up of 14 amino acids. CDR1 and CDR2 (germline): SEHNR, FQNEAQ (reference sequence). The CDR3 bases are TGTGCCGGCAGCCCCTGGGTAGCAACCGGGGAGCTGTTTTTT. Encoded protein: CAGSPWVATGELFF.

This clonotype was detected only a few times. The gene calls are TRBV12-3 or TRBV12-4 and TRBJ2-5; 10 bases agree with TRBD1. CDR3 length equals 17 residues. The trim removed 6 bases at V and 5 bases at J, leaving 15 bases unmatched. This chain's CDR3 is CASRKAGDRGFGETQYF. The CDR3 DNA reads as TGTGCCAGCAGAAAAGCTGGGGACAGGGGTTTCGGCGAGACCCAGTACTTC.

The chain couples TRBV20-1 to TRBJ2-3; 8 positions match TRBD1. Germline V lookup: CDR1 DFQATT, CDR2 SNEGSKA (reference sequence). CDR3 length equals 15 residues. J lost 0 bases, V lost 5 bases, and 7 bases had no gene match. CDR3: CSAYRQGTSTDTQYF. The DNA of the CDR3 is TGCAGTGCTTACCGACAGGGGACTAGCACAGATACGCAGTATTTT.

This clonotype was seen ten or more times. This sequence joins TRBV7-9 and TRBJ1-1, with 9 bases lining up with TRBD1. V was pared by 6 bases and J by 5 bases, with 10 bases of the junction left unmatched. Germline V gives CDR1 SEHNR, CDR2 FQNEAQ (reference sequence). This CDR3 is 15 amino acids long. The CDR3 is CASSFGTGRETEAFF. CDR3 DNA: TGTGCCAGCAGTTTCGGGACAGGGAGAGAAACTGAAGCTTTCTTT.

This clonotype was detected only a few times. The chain links TRBV9 to TRBJ2-3, with D maybe TRBD2 (5 bases). CDR3 length: 14 amino acids. V dropped 0 bases and J dropped 4 bases, with 9 bases sitting between them. Germline assignment: CDR1 SGDLS and CDR2 YYNGEE. CDR3 loop: CASSVVQRPDTQYF. The DNA for the CDR3 is TGTGCCAGCAGCGTAGTTCAGCGGCCAGATACGCAGTATTTT.

This clonotype showed up just a few times. The chain carries TRBV5-8 and TRBJ2-3; D perhaps matches TRBD1 (6 bases). The CDR3 extends over 13 amino acids. Germline V gives CDR1 SGHTS, CDR2 YDEGEE. Trimming pared 10 bases from V and 2 bases from J, leaving 14 bases between. CDR3 residues: CAASGTLTDTQYF. The DNA for the CDR3 is TGTGCCGCCTCCGGGACACTCACAGATACGCAGTATTTT.

At least ten counts were recorded for this clonotype. The chain is built from TRBV5-1 and TRBJ2-7; D uncertain. Trimming stripped 0 bases from V and 3 bases from J, with 7 bases between. The germline V gene has CDR1 SGHRS and CDR2 YFSETQ. The CDR3 runs 13 residues. The CDR3 loop reads CASSLDLHYEQYF. The CDR3 DNA follows: TGCGCCAGCAGCTTGGACCTCCACTACGAGCAGTACTTC.

The rearrangement uses TRBV27 and TRBJ1-3, with a weak D call TRBD1 (5 bases). Germline-derived CDR1 and CDR2 are MNHEY and SMNVEV (reference sequence). CDR3 length: 16 amino acids. The V end was cut by 5 bases, the J end by 0 bases, with 14 bases between. CDR3 sequence: CASSLLGPSSGNTIYF. The CDR3 nucleotides are TGTGCCAGCAGTCTCTTGGGACCGTCCTCTGGAAACACCATATATTTT.

About this clonotype: It may be a read error: a sequence one base away is much more abundant. This sequence joins TRBV7-9 and TRBJ2-7; a weak D match, TRBD1 (5 bases). CDR3 length equals 13 residues. Germline-derived CDR1 and CDR2 are SEHNR and FQNEAQ (reference sequence). V lost 8 bases and J 1 base, leaving 12 bases between the germline ends. Here the CDR3 reads CASEGVSSYEQYF. CDR3 in DNA: TGTGCCAGCGAAGGGGTTAGTTCCTACGAGCAGTACTTC.

This clonotype was observed at least ten times. The V and J genes are TRBV5-1 and TRBJ2-7, with TRBD2 as a possible D gene (5 bases). Trimming took off 0 bases at V and 6 bases at J, with 10 bases between the two ends. Germline CDR1 reads SGHRS; CDR2 reads YFSETQ. The CDR3 is made up of 13 amino acids. CDR3 region: CASSLAGFGEQYF. CDR3 sequence (DNA): TGCGCCAGCAGCTTGGCGGGATTCGGCGAGCAGTACTTC. Drawing the rest from reference TRBV5-1 and TRBJ2-7, the complete variable domain is KAGVTQTPRYLIKTRGQQVTLSCSPISGHRSVSWYQQTPGQGLQFLFEYFSETQRNKGNFPGRFSGRQFSNSRSEMNVSTLELGDSALYLCASSLAGFGEQYFGPGTRLTVT.

A few counts support this clonotype. The V gene is TRBV13, the J gene TRBJ2-7; TRBD2 aligns across 9 bases. CDR3 length: 15 residues. The V gene end was trimmed by 4 bases and the J gene end by 2 bases; junction bases not matched to a gene: 6. The germline V gene has CDR1 PRHDT and CDR2 FYEKMQ (reference sequence). CDR3 protein: CASSSTLAGAYEQYF. The CDR3 DNA reads as TGTGCCAGCAGCTCCACCTTAGCGGGGGCCTACGAGCAGTACTTC.

The chain links TRBV4-3 to TRBJ1-1; D unclear. V lost 0 bases and J 6 bases, leaving 14 bases between the germline ends. The CDR3 loop spans 15 amino acids. Germline-derived CDR1 and CDR2 are LGHNA and YSLEER. CDR3 in amino acids: CASSQDKRWSPEAFF. The DNA for the CDR3 is TGCGCCAGCAGCCAAGATAAACGTTGGTCCCCTGAAGCTTTCTTT.

This clonotype appeared a few times. V gene TRBV28 combines with J gene TRBJ1-1, with D possibly matching TRBD1 (6 bases). Trimming shortened V by 3 bases and J by 1 base, and 15 bases separated the two germline ends. The CDR3 has 16 residues. The germline V gene has CDR1 MDHEN and CDR2 SYDVKM. The CDR3 nucleotides are TGTGCCAGCAGTTTGCCTCCGTGGGGGCAGAACACTGAAGCTTTCTTT. Translation: CASSLPPWGQNTEAFF.

This clonotype was seen many times. This chain uses TRBV27 with TRBJ2-1; 7 bases are a match to TRBD1. CDR1 and CDR2 from the germline V gene are MNHEY and SMNVEV (reference sequence). V shed 5 bases, J shed 9 bases, and the junction held 13 bases outside the gene matches. The length of the CDR3 is 15 residues. CDR3 sequence (DNA): TGTGCCAGCAGTCACCTACAGGGGCCCGCAGGTGAGCAGTTCTTC. This translates into CASSHLQGPAGEQFF.

This clonotype was counted at least ten times. The V call is TRBV7-8, the J call TRBJ2-2, with D hard to call. Trimming removed 3 bases at V and 0 bases at J, with 5 bases between. The CDR3 extends over 14 amino acids. CDR1 and CDR2 (germline): SGHVS, FQNEAQ. The CDR3 DNA reads TGTGCCAGCAGCTTCGGACCGAACACCGGGGAGCTGTTTTTT. The encoded protein is CASSFGPNTGELFF.

There are many counts of this clonotype. J is TRBJ2-4 and V is TRBV7-9; possible D gene TRBD1, 5 bases. The CDR3 loop spans 13 amino acids. CDR1 is SEHNR, CDR2 FQNEAQ, per germline (reference sequence). V was pared by 7 bases and J by 0 bases, with 7 bases between. Written as DNA, the CDR3 is TGTGCCAGCACTACAGGAGCCAAAAACATTCAGTACTTC. This gives the protein CASTTGAKNIQYF.